A selection of T cell receptor beta chains follows, all from one sample in a study of cytomegalovirus exposure and HLA in healthy donors. Assay used: immunoSEQ multiplex PCR; TCRdb lists only in-frame clones, some missing. Here the sample spans 100,000 or so clones, 76% being singletons. Sequencing was done on a sample of PBMCs. These receptor sequences come from a man aged 35-49 years in good health and CMV-seropositive. CDR3s leave out the opening cysteine and the closing phenylalanine or tryptophan. Part of the rows lack a size; the others show once, few, many or a class for expanded clones.

v_call	clone_size	j_call	cdr3_aa
TRBV11-2	-	TRBJ2-1	ASSQRQGAYNEQF
TRBV7-2	-	TRBJ2-7	ASSLAPLYEQY
TRBV15	few	TRBJ2-7	ATSKQGTYEQY
TRBV6-6	-	TRBJ2-2	ASRRQGENTGELF
TRBV4-1	-	TRBJ2-5	ASSTPDRLKETQY
TRBV29-1	few	TRBJ2-7	SVAVQGKQY
TRBV2	-	TRBJ2-2	ASSEILAGSGELF
TRBV11-1	-	TRBJ2-5	ASSLVGQGKTQY
TRBV5-1	-	TRBJ2-6	ASSLVSGANVLT
TRBV9	-	TRBJ2-7	ASSTYPTGINSYEQY
TRBV5-5	-	TRBJ1-2	ASSLSAWEGASNGYT
TRBV6-4	-	TRBJ2-1	ASSALAGVLNEQF
TRBV7-2	-	TRBJ2-7	ASSEKTTGLILSYEQY
TRBV7-8	few	TRBJ2-7	ASSQWTGEAYEQY
TRBV4-2	-	TRBJ2-6	ASSQRGILSGANGLT
TRBV2	few	TRBJ1-5	ASRPVGQGANQPQH
TRBV10-3	-	TRBJ1-2	AISEGGANYGYT
TRBV7-9	-	TRBJ1-6	ASSSRNSPLH
TRBV7-2	few	TRBJ2-7	ASSLGQGAYEQY
TRBV28	-	TRBJ2-1	ATGHRHSYNEQF
TRBV30	-	TRBJ1-1	AWSVNVAGEAF
TRBV7-9	-	TRBJ1-5	ASSPSLESNQPQH